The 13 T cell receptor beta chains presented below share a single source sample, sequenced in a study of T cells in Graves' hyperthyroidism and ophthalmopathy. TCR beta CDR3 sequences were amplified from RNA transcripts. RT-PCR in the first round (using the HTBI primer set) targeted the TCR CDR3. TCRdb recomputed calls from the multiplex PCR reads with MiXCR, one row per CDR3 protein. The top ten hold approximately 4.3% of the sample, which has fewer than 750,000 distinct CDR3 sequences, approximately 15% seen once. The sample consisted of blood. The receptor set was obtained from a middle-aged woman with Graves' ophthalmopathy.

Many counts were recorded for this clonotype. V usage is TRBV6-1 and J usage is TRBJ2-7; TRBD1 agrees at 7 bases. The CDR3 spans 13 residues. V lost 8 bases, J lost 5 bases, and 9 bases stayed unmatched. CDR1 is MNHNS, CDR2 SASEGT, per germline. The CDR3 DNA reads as TGTGCCAGCGGCAGACAGGGTAGCGACGAGCAGTACTTC. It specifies CASGRQGSDEQYF.

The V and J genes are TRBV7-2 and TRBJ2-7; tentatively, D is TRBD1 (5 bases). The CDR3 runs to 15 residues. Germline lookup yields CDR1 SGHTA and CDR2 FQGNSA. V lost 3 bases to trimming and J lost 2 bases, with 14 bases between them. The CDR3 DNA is TGTGCCAGCAGCTTGCAGGGCTACTCCCCCTACGAGCAGTACTTC. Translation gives CASSLQGYSPYEQYF.

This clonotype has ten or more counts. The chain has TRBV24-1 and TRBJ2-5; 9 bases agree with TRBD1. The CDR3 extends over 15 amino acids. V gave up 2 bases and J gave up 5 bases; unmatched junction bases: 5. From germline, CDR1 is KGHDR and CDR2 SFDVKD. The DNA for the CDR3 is TGTGCCACCAGTGATTGGACAGGGGTAGGGGAGACCCAGTACTTC. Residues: CATSDWTGVGETQYF.

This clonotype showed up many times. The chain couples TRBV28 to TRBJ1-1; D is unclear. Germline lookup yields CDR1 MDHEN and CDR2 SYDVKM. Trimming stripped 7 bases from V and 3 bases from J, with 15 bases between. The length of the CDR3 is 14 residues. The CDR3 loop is CASTPWSPDTEAFF. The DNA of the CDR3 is TGTGCCAGCACTCCTTGGTCGCCGGACACTGAAGCTTTCTTT.

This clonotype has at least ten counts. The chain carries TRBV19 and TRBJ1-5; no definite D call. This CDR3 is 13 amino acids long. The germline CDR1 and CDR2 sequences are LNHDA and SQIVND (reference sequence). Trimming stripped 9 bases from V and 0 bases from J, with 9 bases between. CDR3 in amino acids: CARPGHSNQPQHF. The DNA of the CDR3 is TGTGCCAGACCGGGTCATAGCAATCAGCCCCAGCATTTT. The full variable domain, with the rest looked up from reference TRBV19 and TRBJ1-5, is DGGITQSPKYLFRKEGQNVTLSCEQNLNHDAMYWYRQDPGQGLRLIYYSQIVNDFQKGDIAEGYSVSREKKESFPLTVTSAQKNPTAFYLCARPGHSNQPQHFGDGTRLSIL.

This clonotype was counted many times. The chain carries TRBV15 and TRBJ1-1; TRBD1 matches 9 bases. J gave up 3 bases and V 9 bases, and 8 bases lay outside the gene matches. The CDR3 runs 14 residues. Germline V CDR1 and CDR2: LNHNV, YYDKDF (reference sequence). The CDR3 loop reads CATRPDRGYTEAFF. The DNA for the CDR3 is TGTGCCACGAGGCCGGACAGGGGTTACACTGAAGCTTTCTTT.

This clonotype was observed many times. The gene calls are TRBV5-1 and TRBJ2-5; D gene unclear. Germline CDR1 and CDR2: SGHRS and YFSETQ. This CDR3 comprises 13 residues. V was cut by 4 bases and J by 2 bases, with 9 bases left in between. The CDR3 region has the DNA TGCGCCAGCAGCCCCCGGAAACAAGAGACCCAGTACTTC. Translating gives CASSPRKQETQYF.

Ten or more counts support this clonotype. The CDR3 spells CAWSVGSGGSEQYF. The CDR3 DNA is TGTGCCTGGAGTGTGGGGTCGGGAGGGAGCGAGCAGTACTTC. The chain has TRBV30 and TRBJ2-7, with 8 bases that match TRBD2. The V gene end was trimmed by 0 bases and the J gene end by 6 bases; junction bases not matched to a gene: 7. The CDR3 runs to 14 residues. The germline V gene encodes CDR1 GTSNPN and CDR2 SVGIG (reference sequence).

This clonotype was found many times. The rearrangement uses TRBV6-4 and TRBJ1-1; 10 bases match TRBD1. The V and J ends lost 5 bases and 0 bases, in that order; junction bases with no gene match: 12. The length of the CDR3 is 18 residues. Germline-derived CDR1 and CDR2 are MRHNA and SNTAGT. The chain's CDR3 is CASSRQGASSSLNTEAFF. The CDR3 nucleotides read TGTGCCAGCAGTAGACAGGGGGCGAGCTCTTCCCTGAACACTGAAGCTTTCTTT.

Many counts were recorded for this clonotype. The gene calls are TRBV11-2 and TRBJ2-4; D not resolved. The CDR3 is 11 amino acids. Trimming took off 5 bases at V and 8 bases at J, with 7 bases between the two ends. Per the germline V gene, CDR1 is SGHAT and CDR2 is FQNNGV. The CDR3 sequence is CASSRHDIQYF. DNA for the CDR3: TGTGCCAGCAGCCGCCACGACATTCAGTACTTC.

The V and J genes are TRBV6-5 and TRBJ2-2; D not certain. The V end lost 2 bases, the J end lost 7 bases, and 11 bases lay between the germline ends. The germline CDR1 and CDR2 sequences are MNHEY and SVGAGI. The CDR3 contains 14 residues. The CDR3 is CASSYRVDGGELFF. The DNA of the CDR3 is TGTGCCAGCAGTTACAGGGTCGATGGCGGGGAGCTGTTTTTT.

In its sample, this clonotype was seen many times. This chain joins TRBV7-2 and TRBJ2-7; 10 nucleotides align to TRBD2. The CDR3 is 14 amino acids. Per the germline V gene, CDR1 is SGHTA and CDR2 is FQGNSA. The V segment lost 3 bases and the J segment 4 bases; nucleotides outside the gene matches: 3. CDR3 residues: CASSLSSGRYEQYF. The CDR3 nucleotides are TGTGCCAGCAGCTTGAGTAGCGGGAGGTACGAGCAGTACTTC. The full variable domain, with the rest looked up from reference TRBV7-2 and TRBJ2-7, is GAGVSQSPSNKVTEKGKDVELRCDPISGHTALYWYRQSLGQGLEFLIYFQGNSAPDKSGLPSDRFSAERTGGSVSTLTIQRTQQEDSAVYLCASSLSSGRYEQYFGPGTRLTVT.

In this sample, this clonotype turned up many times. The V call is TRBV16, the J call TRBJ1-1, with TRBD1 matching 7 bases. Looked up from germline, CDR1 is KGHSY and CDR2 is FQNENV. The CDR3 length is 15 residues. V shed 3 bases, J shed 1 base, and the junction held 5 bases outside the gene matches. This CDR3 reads CASSHSQGKNTEAFF. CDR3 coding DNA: TGTGCCAGCAGCCATTCACAGGGGAAGAACACTGAAGCTTTCTTT.